Shown below are 14 T cell receptor beta chains from a single sample sequenced in a study of blood T cell repertoires in COVID-19. Using immunoSEQ multiplex PCR, the repertoire was profiled, and TCRdb retains in-frame clones only, with some absent. The table includes around 480,000 clones, approximately 90% detected once. Sequencing was carried out using PBMCs or T cells enriched from blood (not recorded which). These TCRs come from a woman aged 18-29 years who had recovered from COVID-19.

This chain links TRBV6-1 with TRBJ1-2; the D is unclear. Per the germline V gene, CDR1 is MNHNS and CDR2 is SASEGT. With 0 bases removed from V and 5 bases from J, the gap between germline ends came to 7 bases. This CDR3 contains 13 residues. CDR3 DNA sequence: TGTGCCAGCAGTGAAGCGCTCCTATATGGCTACACCTTC. It yields the protein CASSEALLYGYTF.

The V call is TRBV19, the J call TRBJ1-2; D remains ambiguous. CDR1 LNHDA and CDR2 SQIVND come from the germline V gene (reference sequence). V gave up 2 bases and J gave up 8 bases, with 18 bases separating them. The CDR3 is 15 amino acids. The CDR3 DNA reads as TGTGCCAGTAGTATAAGCGGGGAGGATCTAGAGGGCTACACCTTC. Protein product: CASSISGEDLEGYTF.

The table lists this clone with a few counts. This chain connects TRBV5-1 to TRBJ1-1, with TRBD1 matching 7 bases. This CDR3 has 15 amino acids. Germline values: CDR1 SGHRS, CDR2 YFSETQ. V shed 3 bases and J 1 base; nucleotides not matched to a gene: 6. The CDR3 DNA is TGCGCCAGCAGCTCTGGGACAGATGAGAACACTGAAGCTTTCTTT. Residues: CASSSGTDENTEAFF.

The chain employs TRBV10-3 and TRBJ2-5; the D gene is possibly TRBD2 (5 bases). The CDR3 spans 14 residues. Trimming took 6 bases from V and 2 from J, leaving 13 bases between them. Germline V gene lookup returns CDR1 ENHRY and CDR2 SYGVKD. CDR3 nucleotide sequence: TGTGCCATCAGCGAACCGGGGATTCAAGAGACCCAGTACTTC. Translated: CAISEPGIQETQYF.

This rearrangement joins TRBV5-1 to TRBJ2-1, with 9 positions matching TRBD1. The length of the CDR3 is 16 residues. Losses at the gene ends were 4 bases for V and 7 bases for J; bases not matched to a gene: 12. Per germline, CDR1 SGHRS and CDR2 YFSETQ. The CDR3 reads CASSPSLQGAGNEQFF. CDR3 in DNA: TGCGCCAGCAGCCCAAGCCTACAGGGGGCTGGGAATGAGCAGTTCTTC. The variable domain in full, completed from reference TRBV5-1 and TRBJ2-1, reads KAGVTQTPRYLIKTRGQQVTLSCSPISGHRSVSWYQQTPGQGLQFLFEYFSETQRNKGNFPGRFSGRQFSNSRSEMNVSTLELGDSALYLCASSPSLQGAGNEQFFGPGTRLTVL.

The chain links TRBV19 to TRBJ1-2; a possible D gene is TRBD1 (6 bases). This CDR3 contains 13 residues. With 4 bases removed from V and 5 bases from J, the gap between germline ends came to 11 bases. From germline, CDR1 is LNHDA and CDR2 SQIVND (reference sequence). CDR3 protein: CASSKEGGYGYTF. The CDR3 nucleotides are TGTGCCAGTAGTAAGGAAGGGGGATATGGCTACACCTTC.

This chain connects TRBV25-1 to TRBJ1-5; a possible D gene is TRBD1 (5 bases). V was shortened by 1 base and J by 2 bases, with 9 bases between the two germline ends. The CDR3 length is 15 residues. The V gene's germline CDR1 is MGHDK and CDR2 SYGVNS. CDR3 sequence reads: CASSESGGGNQPQHF. CDR3 in DNA: TGTGCCAGCAGTGAATCCGGAGGGGGCAATCAGCCCCAGCATTTT.

This clone has only a few counts. The CDR3 spells CAWSPLGGRGDGGNQPQHF. The CDR3, as DNA: TGTGCCTGGAGTCCCCTGGGGGGGAGAGGGGATGGTGGCAATCAGCCCCAGCATTTT. The chain recombines TRBV30 with TRBJ1-5, with a tentative D call TRBD1 (5 bases). The germline V gene has CDR1 GTSNPN and CDR2 SVGIG (reference sequence). CDR3 length: 19 residues. V dropped 2 bases and J dropped 2 bases, with 25 bases sitting between them.

The chain is built from TRBV3-1 (or the pseudogene TRBV3-2) and TRBJ2-1, with D possibly being TRBD2 (5 bases). V lost 1 base to trimming and J lost 8 bases, with 21 bases between them. The CDR3 sequence is 17 residues long. Germline V CDR1 and CDR2: LGHDT, YNNKEL (reference sequence). CDR3 nucleotide sequence: TGTGCCAGCAGCCAAGGAGGCTCAAGCGGCGGGTCGTATGAGCAGTTCTTC. Protein product: CASSQGGSSGGSYEQFF.

V and J are TRBV19 and TRBJ2-1; D unclear. Deletions cut 3 bases from V and 0 bases from J, with 9 bases between. CDR3 length equals 15 residues. Germline CDR1 is LNHDA and CDR2 is SQIVND (reference sequence). CDR3 sequence (DNA): TGTGCCAGTAGTATGGTCCCCAGCTCCTACAATGAGCAGTTCTTC. It is translated as CASSMVPSSYNEQFF.

This rearrangement joins TRBV5-1 to TRBJ1-2; D is uncertain. This CDR3 contains 13 residues. Germline CDR1 SGHRS, CDR2 YFSETQ. V was trimmed by 1 base and J by 7 bases, leaving 11 bases between them. The CDR3, as DNA: TGCGCCAGCAGCTTGACAGAAACGCGTGGCTACACCTTC. Its translation: CASSLTETRGYTF.

CDR3: CASSQDVRGAEAFF. CDR3 bases: TGTGCCAGCAGCCAAGATGTAAGGGGTGCTGAAGCTTTCTTT. The gene calls are TRBV4-2 and TRBJ1-1, with TRBD1 as a possible D gene (5 bases). Germline V gene sequence: CDR1 LGHNA, CDR2 YNFKEQ. This CDR3 region has 14 residues. V lost 0 bases to trimming and J lost 6 bases, with 11 bases between them.

V is TRBV2 and J is TRBJ1-6; a possible D gene is TRBD1 (6 bases). Trimming took 4 bases from V and 5 from J, leaving 12 bases between them. Germline CDR1 is SNHLY and CDR2 is FYNNEI. This CDR3 is 15 amino acids long. DNA of the CDR3: TGTGCCAGCAGTGGGGGACATTCCGATAATTCACCCCTCCACTTT. It is translated as CASSGGHSDNSPLHF.

The genes are TRBV4-1 and TRBJ2-5, with 7 bases that match TRBD1. Germline trimming cut 3 bases from V and 5 bases from J; bases unmatched to any gene: 12. Looked up from germline, CDR1 is MGHRA and CDR2 is YSYEKL. This CDR3 has 16 amino acids. DNA for the CDR3: TGCGCCAGCAGCCATCCACAGGGGTGGGAAGACGAGACCCAGTACTTC. Translation: CASSHPQGWEDETQYF.